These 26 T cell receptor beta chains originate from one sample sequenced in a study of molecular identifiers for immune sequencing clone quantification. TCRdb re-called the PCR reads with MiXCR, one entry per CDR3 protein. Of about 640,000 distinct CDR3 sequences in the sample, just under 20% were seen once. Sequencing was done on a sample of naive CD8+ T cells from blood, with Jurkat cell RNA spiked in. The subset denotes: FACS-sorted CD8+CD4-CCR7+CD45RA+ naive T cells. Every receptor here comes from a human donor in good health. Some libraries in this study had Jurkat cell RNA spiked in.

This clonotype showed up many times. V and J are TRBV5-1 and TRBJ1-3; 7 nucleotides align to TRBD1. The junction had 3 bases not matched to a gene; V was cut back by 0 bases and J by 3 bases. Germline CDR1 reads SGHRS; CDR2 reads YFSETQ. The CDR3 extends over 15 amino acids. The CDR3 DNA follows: TGCGCCAGCAGCTTGGATAGGGGGCTTGGAAACACCATATATTTT. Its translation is CASSLDRGLGNTIYF. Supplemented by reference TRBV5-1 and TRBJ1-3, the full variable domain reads KAGVTQTPRYLIKTRGQQVTLSCSPISGHRSVSWYQQTPGQGLQFLFEYFSETQRNKGNFPGRFSGRQFSNSRSEMNVSTLELGDSALYLCASSLDRGLGNTIYFGEGSWLTVV.

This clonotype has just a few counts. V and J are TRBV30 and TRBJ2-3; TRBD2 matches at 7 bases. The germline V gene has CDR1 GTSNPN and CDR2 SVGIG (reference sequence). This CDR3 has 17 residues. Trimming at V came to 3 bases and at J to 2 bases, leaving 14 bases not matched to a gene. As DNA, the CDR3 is TGTGCCTGGAGCGCCCCAGAGGTAGCGGGTTTCACAGATACGCAGTATTTT. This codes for CAWSAPEVAGFTDTQYF.

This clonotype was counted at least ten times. The chain's CDR3 is CASSFGSAEQYF. The CDR3, as DNA: TGTGCCAGCAGTTTTGGTTCTGCCGAGCAGTACTTC. The rearrangement links TRBV28 to TRBJ2-7, with D hard to call. The CDR3 length is 12 residues. V lost 3 bases to trimming and J lost 6 bases, with 9 bases between them. Looked up from germline, CDR1 is MDHEN and CDR2 is SYDVKM.

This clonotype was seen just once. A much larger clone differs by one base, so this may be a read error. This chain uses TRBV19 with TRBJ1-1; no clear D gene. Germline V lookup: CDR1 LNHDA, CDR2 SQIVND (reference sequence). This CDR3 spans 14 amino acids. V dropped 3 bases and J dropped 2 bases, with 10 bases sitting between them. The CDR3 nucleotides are TGTGCCAGTAGTATGATGGCAGGTAACACTGAAGCTTTCTTT. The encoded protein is CASSMMAGNTEAFF.

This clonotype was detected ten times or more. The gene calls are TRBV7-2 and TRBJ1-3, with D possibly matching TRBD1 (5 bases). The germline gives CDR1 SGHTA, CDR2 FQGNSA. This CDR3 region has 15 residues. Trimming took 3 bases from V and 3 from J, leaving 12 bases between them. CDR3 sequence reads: CASSFGGEGGNTIYF. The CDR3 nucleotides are TGTGCCAGCAGCTTCGGGGGAGAAGGTGGAAACACCATATATTTT.

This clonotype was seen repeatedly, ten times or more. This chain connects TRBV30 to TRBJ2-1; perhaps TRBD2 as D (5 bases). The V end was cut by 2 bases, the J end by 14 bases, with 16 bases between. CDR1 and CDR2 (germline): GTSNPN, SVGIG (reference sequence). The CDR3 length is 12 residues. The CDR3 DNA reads TGTGCCTGGAGTAGCGGACTCCCTTCTGAGTTCTTC. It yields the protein CAWSSGLPSEFF.

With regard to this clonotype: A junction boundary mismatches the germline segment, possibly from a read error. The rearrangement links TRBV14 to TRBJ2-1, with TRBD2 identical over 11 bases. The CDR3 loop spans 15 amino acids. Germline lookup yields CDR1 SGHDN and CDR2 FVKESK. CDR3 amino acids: CAGSQGIAGGNEQFF. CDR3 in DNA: TGTGCCGGCAGCCAAGGGATAGCGGGAGGGAATGAGCAGTTCTTC.

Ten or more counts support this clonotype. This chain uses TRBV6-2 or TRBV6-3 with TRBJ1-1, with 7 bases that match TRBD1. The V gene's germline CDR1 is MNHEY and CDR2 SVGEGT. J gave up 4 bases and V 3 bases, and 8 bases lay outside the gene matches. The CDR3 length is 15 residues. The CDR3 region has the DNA TGTGCCAGCAGTTATCTAGGGGGCGGCGGCACTGAAGCTTTCTTT. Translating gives CASSYLGGGGTEAFF.

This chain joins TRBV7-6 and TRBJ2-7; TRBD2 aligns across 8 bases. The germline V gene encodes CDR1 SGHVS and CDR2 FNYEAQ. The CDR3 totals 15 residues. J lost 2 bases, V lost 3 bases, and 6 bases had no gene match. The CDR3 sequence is CASSFGRGGPYEQYF. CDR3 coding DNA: TGTGCCAGCAGCTTCGGGAGGGGCGGACCCTACGAGCAGTACTTC. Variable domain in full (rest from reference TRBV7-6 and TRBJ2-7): GAGVSQSPRYKVTKRGQDVALRCDPISGHVSLYWYRQALGQGPEFLTYFNYEAQQDKSGLPNDRFSAERPEGSISTLTIQRTEQRDSAMYRCASSFGRGGPYEQYFGPGTRLTVT.

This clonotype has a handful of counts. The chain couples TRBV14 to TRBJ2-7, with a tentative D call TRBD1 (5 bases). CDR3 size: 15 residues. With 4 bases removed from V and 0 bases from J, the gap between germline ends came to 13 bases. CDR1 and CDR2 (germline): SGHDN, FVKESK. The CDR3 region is CASSPTRQHSYEQYF. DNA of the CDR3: TGTGCCAGCAGCCCTACAAGACAGCACTCCTACGAGCAGTACTTC.

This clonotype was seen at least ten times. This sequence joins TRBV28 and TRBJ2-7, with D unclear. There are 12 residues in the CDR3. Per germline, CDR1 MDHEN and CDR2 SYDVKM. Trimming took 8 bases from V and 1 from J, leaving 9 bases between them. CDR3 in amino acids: CASENGSYEQYF. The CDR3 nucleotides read TGTGCCAGCGAGAACGGATCCTACGAGCAGTACTTC.

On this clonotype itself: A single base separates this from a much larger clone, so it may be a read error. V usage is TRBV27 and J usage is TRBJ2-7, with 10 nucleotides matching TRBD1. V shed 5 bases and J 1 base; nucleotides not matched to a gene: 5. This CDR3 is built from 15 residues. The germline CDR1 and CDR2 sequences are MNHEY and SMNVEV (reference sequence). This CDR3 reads CASSTGQGVSYEQYF. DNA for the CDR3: TGTGCCAGCAGTACAGGACAGGGGGTTTCCTACGAGCAGTACTTC.

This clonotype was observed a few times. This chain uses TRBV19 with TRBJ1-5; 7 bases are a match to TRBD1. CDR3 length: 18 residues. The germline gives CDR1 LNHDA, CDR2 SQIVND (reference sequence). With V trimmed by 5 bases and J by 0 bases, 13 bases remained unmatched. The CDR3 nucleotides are TGTGCCAGTAGTGCCGGGGGGCAGGGGGTATTTAGCAATCAGCCCCAGCATTTT. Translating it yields CASSAGGQGVFSNQPQHF.

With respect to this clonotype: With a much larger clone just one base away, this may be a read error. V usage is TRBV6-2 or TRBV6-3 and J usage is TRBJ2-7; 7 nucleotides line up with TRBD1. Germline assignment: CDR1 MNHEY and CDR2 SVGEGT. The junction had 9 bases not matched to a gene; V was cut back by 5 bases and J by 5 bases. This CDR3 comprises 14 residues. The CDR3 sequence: CASSPGQPSHEQYF. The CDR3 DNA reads TGTGCCAGCAGTCCGGGACAGCCTAGTCACGAGCAGTACTTC.

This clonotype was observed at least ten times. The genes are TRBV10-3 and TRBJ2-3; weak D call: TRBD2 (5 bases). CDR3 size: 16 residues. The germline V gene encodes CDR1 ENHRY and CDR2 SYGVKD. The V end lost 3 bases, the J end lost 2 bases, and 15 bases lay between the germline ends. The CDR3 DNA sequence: TGTGCCATCAGTGAACTACCCCGGGATATCACAGATACGCAGTATTTT. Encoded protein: CAISELPRDITDTQYF.

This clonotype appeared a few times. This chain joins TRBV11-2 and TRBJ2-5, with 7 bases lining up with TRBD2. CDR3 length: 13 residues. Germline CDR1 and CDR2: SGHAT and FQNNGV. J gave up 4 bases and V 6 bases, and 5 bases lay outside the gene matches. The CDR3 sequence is CASSDWGGETQYF. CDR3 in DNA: TGTGCCAGCAGTGACTGGGGGGGAGAGACCCAGTACTTC.

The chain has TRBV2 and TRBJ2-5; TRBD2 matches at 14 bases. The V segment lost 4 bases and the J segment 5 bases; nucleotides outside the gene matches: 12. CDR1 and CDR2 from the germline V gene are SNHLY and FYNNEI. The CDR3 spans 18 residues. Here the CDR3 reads CASSGRLAGGTSFETQYF. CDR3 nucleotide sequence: TGTGCCAGCAGTGGACGACTAGCGGGGGGGACAAGCTTCGAGACCCAGTACTTC.

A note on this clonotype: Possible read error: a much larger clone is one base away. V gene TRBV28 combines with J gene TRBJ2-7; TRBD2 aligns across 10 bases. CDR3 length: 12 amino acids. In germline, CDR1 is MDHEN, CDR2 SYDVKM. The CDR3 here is CASGLLAGGSHF. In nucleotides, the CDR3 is TGTGCCAGCGGTTTATTAGCGGGGGGCAGCCACTTC.

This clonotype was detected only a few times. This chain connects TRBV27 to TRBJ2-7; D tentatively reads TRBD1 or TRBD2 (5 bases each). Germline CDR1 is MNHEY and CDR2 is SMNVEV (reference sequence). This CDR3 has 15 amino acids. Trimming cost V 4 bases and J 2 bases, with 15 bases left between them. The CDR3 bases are TGTGCCAGCAGTTGGGGGAGTGGTCAAACCTACGAGCAGTACTTC. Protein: CASSWGSGQTYEQYF.

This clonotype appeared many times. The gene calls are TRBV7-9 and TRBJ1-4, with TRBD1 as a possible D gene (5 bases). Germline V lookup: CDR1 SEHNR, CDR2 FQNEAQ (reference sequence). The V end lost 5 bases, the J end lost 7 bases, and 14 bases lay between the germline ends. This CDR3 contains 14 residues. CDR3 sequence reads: CASSPPGVGEKLFF. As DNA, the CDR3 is TGTGCCAGCAGCCCACCGGGGGTTGGTGAAAAACTGTTTTTT.

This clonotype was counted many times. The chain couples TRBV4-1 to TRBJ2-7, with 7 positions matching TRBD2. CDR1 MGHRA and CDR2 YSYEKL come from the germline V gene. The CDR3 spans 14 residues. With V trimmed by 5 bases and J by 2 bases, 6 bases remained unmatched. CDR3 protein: CASSEAGITYEQYF. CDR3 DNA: TGCGCCAGCAGCGAAGCGGGGATAACCTACGAGCAGTACTTC.

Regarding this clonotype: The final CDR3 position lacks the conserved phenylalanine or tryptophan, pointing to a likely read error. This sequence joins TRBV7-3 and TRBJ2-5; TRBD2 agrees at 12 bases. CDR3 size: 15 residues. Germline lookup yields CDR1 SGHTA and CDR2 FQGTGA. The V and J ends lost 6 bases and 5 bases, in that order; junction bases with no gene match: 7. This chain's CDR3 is CASSPRTSGIETQYL. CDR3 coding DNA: TGTGCCAGCAGTCCCCGGACTAGCGGGATTGAGACCCAGTACCTC.

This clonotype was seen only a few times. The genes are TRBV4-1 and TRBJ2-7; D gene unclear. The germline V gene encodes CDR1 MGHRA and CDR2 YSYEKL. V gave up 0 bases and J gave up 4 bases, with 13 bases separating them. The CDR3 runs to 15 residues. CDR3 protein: CASSQEIRQRYEQYF. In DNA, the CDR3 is TGCGCCAGCAGCCAAGAAATAAGGCAGAGATACGAGCAGTACTTC.

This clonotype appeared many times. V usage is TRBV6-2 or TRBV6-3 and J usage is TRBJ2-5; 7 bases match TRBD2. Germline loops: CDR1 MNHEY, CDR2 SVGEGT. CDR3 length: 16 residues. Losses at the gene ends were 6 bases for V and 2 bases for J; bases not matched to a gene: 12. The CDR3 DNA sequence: TGTGCCAGCAGACCCCTCTGGGGAGGGGAGCAAGAGACCCAGTACTTC. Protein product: CASRPLWGGEQETQYF.

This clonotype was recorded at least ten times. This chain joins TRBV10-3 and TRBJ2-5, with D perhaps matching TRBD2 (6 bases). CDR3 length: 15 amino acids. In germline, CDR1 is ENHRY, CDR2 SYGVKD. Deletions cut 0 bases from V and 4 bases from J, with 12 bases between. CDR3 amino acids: CAISESEGRLETQYF. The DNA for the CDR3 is TGTGCCATCAGTGAGTCGGAGGGGCGATTAGAGACCCAGTACTTC.

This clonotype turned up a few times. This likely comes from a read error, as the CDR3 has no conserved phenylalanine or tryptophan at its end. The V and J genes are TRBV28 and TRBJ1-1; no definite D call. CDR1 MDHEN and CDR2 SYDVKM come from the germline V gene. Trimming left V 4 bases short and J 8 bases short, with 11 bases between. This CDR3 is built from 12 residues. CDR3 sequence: CASSYPPTEAFL. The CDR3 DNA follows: TGTGCCAGCAGTTACCCCCCGACGGAAGCTTTCCTC.